The entry below gives a single T cell receptor beta chain sequence along with its context. What it binds is not known. The sample originates from a study of cytomegalovirus exposure and HLA in healthy donors. Study-level results: More than 15,000 TCR beta sequences were associated with HLA alleles at 0.05 false discovery rate in a later analysis.

Between the trimmed V and J ends, which lost 2 bases and 7 bases, there was a span of 15 bases. In germline, CDR1 is MNHEY, CDR2 SVGAGI. The CDR3 runs 16 residues. Researchers ran the PCR with 60 Vbeta and 13 Jbeta primers. Profiling relied on immunoSEQ multiplex PCR, and the TCRdb table lists in-frame clones only, not all of them. Here the sample spans approximately 240,000 clones, roughly 91% being singletons. The source of this sequence is a young woman in good health and CMV-seronegative. The chain couples TRBV6-5 to TRBJ1-6; D might be TRBD1 (6 bases). The specimen sequenced was PBMCs. The CDR3 region is CASSYVGGLGNSPLHF. The CDR3 DNA sequence: TGTGCCAGCAGTTACGTGGGGGGGCTTGGAAATTCACCCCTCCACTTT.